A selection of T cell receptor beta chains follows, all from one sample in a study of T cell responses to AZD1222 COVID-19 vaccine. Profiled with immunoSEQ multiplex PCR; TCRdb holds only in-frame clones, not every one. The table includes 150,000 to 200,000 clones, over 90% detected once. Source: peripheral blood, taken on day 0 of AZD1222 vaccination. These receptors were taken from an adult in good health. Both conserved end residues are part of each CDR3. The D gene is left open where the match is weak. The size of a clone is reported for some rows only, either as once, few or many, or as a class for expanded clones.

J gene | V gene | clone size | D gene | CDR3 protein | CDR3 DNA
TRBJ1-5 | TRBV30 | - | - | CAASMWSNQPQHF | TGTGCCGCCAGCATGTGGTCCAATCAGCCCCAGCATTTT
TRBJ2-1 | TRBV18 | - | - | CASSPTVMIWGNEQFF | TGTGCCAGCTCACCAACGGTAATGATATGGGGGAATGAGCAGTTCTTC
TRBJ1-2 | TRBV12-3/TRBV12-4 | - | TRBD1 | CASSLGDRVGYTF | TGTGCCAGCAGTTTAGGGGACAGGGTTGGCTACACCTTC
TRBJ2-7 | TRBV3-1/TRBV3-2 | - | - | CASSQEVNRESYEQYF | TGTGCCAGCAGCCAAGAGGTCAACAGGGAGTCCTACGAGCAGTACTTC
TRBJ1-1 | TRBV15 | - | - | CATSRDLTDYTEAFF | TGTGCCACCAGCAGAGACCTGACTGACTACACTGAAGCTTTCTTT
TRBJ1-1 | TRBV18 | - | - | CASSPGPGGTEAFF | TGTGCCAGCTCACCGGGTCCGGGGGGCACTGAAGCTTTCTTT
TRBJ1-1 | TRBV27 | - | - | CASRGLVNTEAFF | TGTGCCAGCAGGGGTTTGGTGAACACTGAAGCTTTCTTT
TRBJ1-2 | TRBV3-1/TRBV3-2 | - | - | CASSQDRSGHNYGYTF | TGTGCCAGCAGCCAAGATCGAAGCGGCCATAACTATGGCTACACCTTC
TRBJ2-1 | TRBV5-1 | - | - | CASNLTPGLSSYNEQFF | TGCGCCAGCAACCTTACCCCGGGCCTCAGCTCCTACAATGAGCAGTTCTTC
TRBJ1-1 | TRBV15 | once | - | CATSSFQGSFTEAFF | TGTGCCACCAGCAGTTTCCAGGGTTCGTTCACTGAAGCTTTCTTT
TRBJ2-3 | TRBV3-1/TRBV3-2 | - | TRBD2 | CASSPTSGSTDTQYF | TGTGCCAGCAGCCCGACTAGCGGGAGCACAGATACGCAGTATTTT
TRBJ1-5 | TRBV7-2 | - | TRBD1 | CASSPWDRGSGQPQHF | TGTGCCAGCAGCCCCTGGGACAGGGGGTCAGGTCAGCCCCAGCATTTT
TRBJ2-3 | TRBV6-5 | - | - | CASVRGLGTDTQYF | TGTGCCAGCGTCAGGGGTCTAGGGACAGATACGCAGTATTTT
TRBJ1-2 | TRBV7-9 | - | - | CASSRQLANYGYTF | TGTGCCAGCAGCCGACAGTTAGCTAACTATGGCTACACCTTC
TRBJ1-1 | TRBV5-4 | - | - | CASSIGTDRGAFF | TGTGCCAGCAGCATAGGGACGGACCGGGGTGCTTTCTTT
TRBJ2-1 | TRBV29-1 | - | - | CSAGFYNEQFF | TGCAGCGCGGGATTCTACAATGAGCAGTTCTTC
TRBJ1-1 | TRBV13 | - | - | CASSPQPYRTDNTEAFF | TGTGCCAGCAGCCCACAACCGTATCGGACGGACAACACTGAAGCTTTCTTT
TRBJ1-2 | TRBV28 | - | - | CASSFPGGYTF | TGTGCCAGCAGTTTTCCCGGCGGCTACACCTTC
TRBJ2-7 | TRBV13 | - | TRBD1 | CASSYSPGQDSYEQYF | TGTGCCAGCAGCTATAGCCCGGGACAGGACTCCTACGAGCAGTACTTC
TRBJ1-3 | TRBV3-1/TRBV3-2 | - | - | CASSQRHLGNTIYF | TGTGCCAGCAGCCAACGGCACCTCGGAAACACCATATATTTT
TRBJ2-2 | TRBV3-1/TRBV3-2 | - | - | CASSSPVLGGELFF | TGTGCCAGCAGCTCCCCGGTCCTGGGCGGGGAGCTGTTTTTT
TRBJ1-3 | TRBV11-2 | - | - | CASSSTSSRNTIYF | TGTGCCAGCAGCTCGACTTCCAGTAGGAACACCATATATTTT
TRBJ2-7 | TRBV12-3/TRBV12-4 | - | - | CASSLLRDLEQYF | TGTGCCAGCAGTTTACTCAGGGACCTCGAGCAGTACTTC
TRBJ1-2 | TRBV27 | - | - | CASREGSDYGYTF | TGTGCCAGCCGCGAGGGGAGTGACTATGGCTACACCTTC
TRBJ1-1 | TRBV3-1/TRBV3-2 | - | TRBD1 | CASSHGTGNTEAFF | TGTGCCAGCAGCCACGGGACAGGAAACACTGAAGCTTTCTTT
TRBJ1-5 | TRBV4-1 | - | - | CASSQNLATLNQPQHF | TGCGCCAGCAGCCAAAATTTGGCTACCCTCAATCAGCCCCAGCATTTT
TRBJ2-2 | TRBV4-1 | few | - | CASSQTDSNTGELFF | TGCGCCAGCAGCCAAACAGATTCCAACACCGGGGAGCTGTTTTTT
TRBJ2-7 | TRBV6-5 | - | - | CASSYGGGPTYEQYF | TGTGCCAGCAGTTACGGAGGGGGGCCGACCTACGAGCAGTACTTC
TRBJ1-1 | TRBV29-1 | - | TRBD1 | CSVRDSGNTEAFF | TGCAGCGTCCGGGACAGTGGAAACACTGAAGCTTTCTTT
TRBJ2-3 | TRBV19 | few | - | CASSMAYVRVGTDTQYF | TGTGCCAGTAGTATGGCTTACGTCAGGGTGGGGACAGATACGCAGTATTTT
TRBJ1-1 | TRBV11-2 | - | - | CASSLDQGTEAFF | TGTGCCAGCAGCTTAGACCAGGGCACTGAAGCTTTCTTT
TRBJ2-5 | TRBV4-1 | once | - | CASSRYSRETQYF | TGCGCCAGCAGCCGGTATTCGAGAGAGACCCAGTACTTC
TRBJ2-5 | TRBV3-1/TRBV3-2 | once | TRBD1 | CASSPWTGNQETQYF | TGTGCCAGCAGCCCCTGGACAGGGAACCAAGAGACCCAGTACTTC
TRBJ1-2 | TRBV19 | - | TRBD1 | CASSQGQGAMNYGYTF | TGTGCCAGTAGTCAAGGACAGGGAGCGATGAACTATGGCTACACCTTC
TRBJ1-2 | TRBV3-1/TRBV3-2 | - | - | CASSQDVGGLGYTF | TGTGCCAGCAGCCAAGATGTAGGCGGTTTAGGCTACACCTTC
TRBJ1-2 | TRBV6-5 | - | - | CASTSHLNYGYTF | TGTGCCAGCACCTCTCATCTGAACTATGGCTACACCTTC
TRBJ2-1 | TRBV19 | - | TRBD2 | CASSRLAGGGLGNEQFF | TGTGCCAGTAGTAGACTAGCGGGAGGCGGGCTTGGAAATGAGCAGTTCTTC
TRBJ1-1 | TRBV7-8 | once | - | CASKLQVEAFF | TGTGCCAGCAAATTGCAGGTTGAAGCTTTCTTT